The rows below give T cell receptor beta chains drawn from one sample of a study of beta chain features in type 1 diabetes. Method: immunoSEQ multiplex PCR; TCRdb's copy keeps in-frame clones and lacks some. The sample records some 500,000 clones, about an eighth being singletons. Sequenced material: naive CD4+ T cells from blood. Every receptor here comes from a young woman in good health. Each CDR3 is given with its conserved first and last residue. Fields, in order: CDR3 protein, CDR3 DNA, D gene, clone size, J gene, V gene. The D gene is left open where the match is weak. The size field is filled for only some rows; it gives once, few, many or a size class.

CASSLGGTVSNEQFF,TGCGCCAGCAGCTTGGGAGGGACAGTTAGCAATGAGCAGTTCTTC,TRBD1,-,TRBJ2-1,TRBV5-1
CASSLVEGNYGYTF,TGTGCCAGCAGCTTAGTTGAGGGGAACTATGGCTACACCTTC,-,few,TRBJ1-2,TRBV7-9
CASSLDRGPNQPQHF,TGTGCCAGCAGTTTAGACAGGGGGCCGAATCAGCCCCAGCATTTT,TRBD1,few,TRBJ1-5,TRBV27
CASRRSTKNNEQFF,TGTGCCAGCAGGAGGAGTACTAAGAACAATGAGCAGTTCTTC,-,-,TRBJ2-1,TRBV2
CASSFIDEQFF,TGTGCCAGCAGCTTCATTGATGAGCAGTTCTTC,-,few,TRBJ2-1,TRBV11-3
CASSLPPGQPYEQYF,TGCGCCAGCAGCTTACCGCCGGGACAGCCATACGAGCAGTACTTC,TRBD1,few,TRBJ2-7,TRBV5-1
CASSLGAGAHEQYF,TGTGCCAGCAGCTTAGGAGCAGGGGCACACGAGCAGTACTTC,-,-,TRBJ2-7,TRBV11-1
CASSYSGGLPGNTIYF,TGTGCCAGCAGTTACTCTGGGGGGCTGCCTGGAAACACCATATATTTT,-,-,TRBJ1-3,TRBV6-5
CASSLGLVGTQYF,TGTGCCAGCAGCCTGGGACTAGTCGGGACCCAGTACTTC,TRBD2,few,TRBJ2-5,TRBV7-2
CASFNLGRGLRRNTEAFF,TGTGCCAGCTTTAACCTGGGGAGAGGCCTGCGAAGGAACACTGAAGCTTTCTTT,-,few,TRBJ1-1,TRBV7-2
CASSPGTAGNTIYF,TGTGCCAGCAGCCCAGGGACAGCCGGAAACACCATATATTTT,TRBD1,few,TRBJ1-3,TRBV7-9
CSVETPNFGELFF,TGCAGCGTTGAGACCCCGAATTTCGGGGAGCTGTTTTTT,-,few,TRBJ2-2,TRBV29-1
CAWTRDSSSEQFF,TGTGCCTGGACCCGGGACTCCTCCAGTGAGCAGTTCTTC,-,-,TRBJ2-1,TRBV30
CASSHKARGGNQPQHF,TGTGCCAGCAGTCACAAAGCTCGGGGGGGCAATCAGCCCCAGCATTTT,-,few,TRBJ1-5,TRBV27
CASAQGPRETQYF,TGCGCCAGCGCCCAAGGACCGAGGGAGACCCAGTACTTC,-,-,TRBJ2-5,TRBV5-1
CASSYSSREETQYF,TGTGCCAGCAGCTACTCTTCTAGGGAAGAGACCCAGTACTTC,-,-,TRBJ2-5,TRBV7-9
CASSLAATGSTDTQYF,TGTGCCAGCAGCTTGGCGGCGACAGGATCCACAGATACGCAGTATTTT,-,few,TRBJ2-3,TRBV5-6
CASSAVQGNTIYF,TGTGCCAGCAGCGCCGTCCAGGGAAACACCATATATTTT,-,few,TRBJ1-3,TRBV9
CASSTRGGTDTQYF,TGTGCCAGCAGCACACGGGGGGGCACAGATACGCAGTATTTT,TRBD2,-,TRBJ2-3,TRBV7-2
CASSLISRFVETQYF,TGTGCCAGCAGCTTGATCAGCCGGTTTGTAGAGACCCAGTACTTC,-,few,TRBJ2-5,TRBV7-9
CASSVNPRDRMSDTQYF,TGTGCCAGCAGCGTAAACCCCAGGGACAGGATGTCAGATACGCAGTATTTT,TRBD1,-,TRBJ2-3,TRBV9
CASSPRGTGANYGYTF,TGTGCCAGCAGCCCGAGAGGGACAGGAGCGAACTATGGCTACACCTTC,TRBD1,few,TRBJ1-2,TRBV7-2
CSVEARNYEQYF,TGCAGCGTTGAGGCCAGAAACTACGAGCAGTACTTC,-,many,TRBJ2-7,TRBV29-1
CASSLQIQETQYF,TGTGCCAGCAGCCTCCAGATACAAGAGACCCAGTACTTC,-,few,TRBJ2-5,TRBV7-2
CASSPRGDSRDGYTF,TGTGCCAGCAGCCCCCGGGGGGACTCTCGTGATGGCTACACCTTC,-,-,TRBJ1-2,TRBV7-9
CASLGRGYNEQFF,TGTGCCAGCCTAGGGCGGGGATACAATGAGCAGTTCTTC,-,few,TRBJ2-1,TRBV27
CATSREGTGQVLSF,TGTGCCACCAGCAGAGAAGGGACGGGACAAGTTTTATCATTT,-,-,TRBJ1-5,TRBV15
CASSLHQGGNEQYF,TGTGCCAGCAGCTTGCATCAGGGTGGGAACGAGCAGTACTTC,-,-,TRBJ2-7,TRBV7-2
CASSLFGTSGSYNEQFF,TGTGCCAGCAGCTTATTTGGGACTAGCGGGAGTTATAATGAGCAGTTCTTC,TRBD2,-,TRBJ2-1,TRBV7-3
CASSEGPGRGDGETQYF,TGTGCCAGCAGTGAAGGTCCCGGGCGGGGGGACGGAGAGACCCAGTACTTC,TRBD2,-,TRBJ2-5,TRBV2
CASSERGTDTQYF,TGTGCCAGCAGCGAGAGGGGCACAGATACGCAGTATTTT,-,-,TRBJ2-3,TRBV9
CASSAPLAAAWETQYF,TGTGCCAGCAGCGCCCCTTTGGCAGCGGCTTGGGAGACCCAGTACTTC,-,-,TRBJ2-5,TRBV7-2
CASSLQNGQMYEQYF,TGTGCCAGCAGCTTGCAAAACGGGCAGATGTACGAGCAGTACTTC,-,few,TRBJ2-7,TRBV7-2
CASTDSWGAGSPLHF,TGTGCCAGCACCGACTCGTGGGGGGCAGGTTCACCCCTCCACTTT,-,few,TRBJ1-6,TRBV6-5
CASKVRAMETQYF,TGTGCCAGCAAGGTTAGGGCGATGGAGACCCAGTACTTC,-,-,TRBJ2-5,TRBV7-8
CASSGTTGATGELFF,TGTGCCAGCAGTGGAACGACAGGGGCCACCGGGGAGCTGTTTTTT,TRBD1,few,TRBJ2-2,TRBV2
CAWRSKAVFGYTF,TGTGCCTGGAGGTCTAAAGCGGTTTTTGGCTACACCTTC,-,few,TRBJ1-2,TRBV30
CASSRLTAGDYNEQFF,TGTGCCAGCAGCCGACTAACAGCGGGAGACTACAATGAGCAGTTCTTC,TRBD2,few,TRBJ2-1,TRBV14
CASKAGQTNTGELFF,TGTGCCAGCAAGGCGGGACAGACTAACACCGGGGAGCTGTTTTTT,-,few,TRBJ2-2,TRBV6-5